The present TCR beta chain was sequenced within a study of shared clonotypes between healthy human individuals. Study results and caveats: Naive CD4 clonotype sharing across a few donors was approximately 5%.

CD45RO negativity and positive selection for CCR7 defined naive CD8 cells, a population that excluded terminally differentiated effector memory CD45RA+ cells. The length of the CDR3 is 16 residues. Germline values: CDR1 ENHRY, CDR2 SYGVKD. Measured with immunoSEQ multiplex PCR; TCRdb has only the in-frame clones, and not every one. The sample has approximately 1.9 million clones, just over 90% seen once. A note on this clone: No antigen is known for it. At one end, the junction sequence differs from germline, possibly due to a read error.

The sample was naive CD8+ T cells from PBMCs. The receptor was isolated from a man aged 18 to 29 in good health. Some clones in this sample may be carry-over from other donors' samples. This chain connects TRBV10-3 to TRBJ2-5; possible D gene TRBD1, 6 bases. The CDR3 DNA is TGTGCCACCACATTGGGAGCCCAGGGGCCCGCAGAGGCCCAGTACTTC. Translation gives CATTLGAQGPAEAQYF.